This T cell receptor beta chain emerged from a study of T cell repertoires in cytomegalovirus infection. This clonotype was recorded a few times. Its antigen is undetermined. The CDR3 is 12 residues long. Deletions cut 1 base from V and 3 bases from J, with 5 bases between. Germline CDR1 SGHRS, CDR2 YFSETQ. TCRdb independently ran MiXCR on the reads; one entry per CDR3 protein. The sample yields 60,000 to 80,000 distinct CDR3 sequences, 20% to 25% seen once. The V and J genes are TRBV5-1 and TRBJ2-7; D not certain. The sample here was CD8+ T cells from cultured PBMCs, taken from culture after CMV antigen stimulation. This clonotype was obtained from a human donor in good health (CMV status not recorded). Some clones in this sample may be carry-over from other donors' samples. In DNA, the CDR3 is TGCGCCAGCAGCTTGTCAGTCTACGAGCAGTACTTC. Protein product: CASSLSVYEQYF. Based on the CDR3 plus reference TRBV5-1 and TRBJ2-7, the full variable domain is KAGVTQTPRYLIKTRGQQVTLSCSPISGHRSVSWYQQTPGQGLQFLFEYFSETQRNKGNFPGRFSGRQFSNSRSEMNVSTLELGDSALYLCASSLSVYEQYFGPGTRLTVT.